These 10 T cell receptor beta chains originate from one sample sequenced in a study of molecular identifiers for immune sequencing clone quantification. TCRdb processed the PCR reads anew with MiXCR; each CDR3 protein has one entry. The sample contains about 640,000 distinct CDR3 sequences, less than 20% of which appear only once. Source material: naive CD8+ T cells from blood, with Jurkat cell RNA spiked in. Documented subset: FACS-sorted CD8+CD4-CCR7+CD45RA+ naive T cells. The receptors come from a human donor in good health. Some libraries in this study had Jurkat cell RNA spiked in.

At least ten counts were recorded for this clonotype. V usage is TRBV6-5 and J usage is TRBJ2-1; D is uncertain. The V and J ends lost 6 bases and 5 bases respectively, with 8 bases between them. This CDR3 contains 12 residues. CDR1 is MNHEY, CDR2 SVGAGI, per germline. CDR3 amino acids: CASSKGDNEQFF. The DNA for the CDR3 is TGTGCCAGCAGCAAAGGAGACAATGAGCAGTTCTTC.

This clonotype came up many times. J is TRBJ2-5 and V is TRBV7-6; D unresolved. V lost 3 bases, J lost 0 bases, and 14 bases lay in between. The CDR3 sequence is 16 residues long. The germline V gene encodes CDR1 SGHVS and CDR2 FNYEAQ. CDR3: CASSFNIRTYQETQYF. CDR3 nucleotides: TGTGCCAGCAGCTTTAATATCCGGACCTACCAAGAGACCCAGTACTTC. Complete variable domain (other parts from reference TRBV7-6 and TRBJ2-5): GAGVSQSPRYKVTKRGQDVALRCDPISGHVSLYWYRQALGQGPEFLTYFNYEAQQDKSGLPNDRFSAERPEGSISTLTIQRTEQRDSAMYRCASSFNIRTYQETQYFGPGTRLLVL.

This clonotype was recorded many times. The chain recombines TRBV30 with TRBJ2-1; D remains ambiguous. Between the trimmed V and J ends, which lost 0 bases and 0 bases, there was a span of 12 bases. The germline gives CDR1 GTSNPN, CDR2 SVGIG (reference sequence). The CDR3 has 16 residues. Written as DNA, the CDR3 is TGTGCCTGGAGTGTCTCCGTGGCTAGCTCCTACAATGAGCAGTTCTTC. It specifies CAWSVSVASSYNEQFF.

Details on this clonotype: A much larger clone differs by one base, so this may be a read error. This chain connects TRBV6-5 to TRBJ1-1; unclear D gene. Germline CDR1 is MNHEY and CDR2 is SVGAGI. This CDR3 is built from 13 residues. Trimming left V 6 bases short and J 7 bases short, with 15 bases between. The CDR3 is CASSLKPHDEAFF. CDR3 bases: TGTGCCAGCAGCCTCAAACCGCATGATGAAGCTTTCTTT.

This chain uses TRBV11-3 with TRBJ2-1; D possibly corresponds to TRBD1 (6 bases). The CDR3 has 15 amino acids. Germline loops: CDR1 SGHNT, CDR2 YENEEA. V lost 5 bases and J lost 6, with 17 bases in between. The CDR3 here is CASSPTDRTPNEQFF. The CDR3 bases are TGTGCCAGCAGCCCGACAGACAGGACCCCCAATGAGCAGTTCTTC.

Notes on this clonotype: This likely comes from a read error, as the CDR3 has no conserved phenylalanine or tryptophan at its end. The V call is TRBV5-1, the J call TRBJ2-1; D is ambiguous. Trimming took off 1 base at V and 1 base at J, with 9 bases between the two ends. The CDR3 contains 15 residues. CDR1 and CDR2 (germline): SGHRS, YFSETQ. CDR3 sequence: CASSLRSGSYNEQFY. CDR3 in DNA: TGCGCCAGCAGCTTGCGGAGTGGGTCCTACAATGAGCAGTTCTAC.

This clonotype was picked up a small number of times. This chain joins TRBV20-1 and TRBJ2-7, with 12 bases lining up with TRBD2. The CDR3 is 17 residues long. CDR1 is DFQATT and CDR2 is SNEGSKA in the germline V gene (reference sequence). The junction had 7 bases not matched to a gene; V was cut back by 1 base and J by 0 bases. Here the CDR3 DNA reads TGCAGTGCTAGAGGTCACCTAGCGGGGGGGCCCTCCTACGAGCAGTACTTC. Translation: CSARGHLAGGPSYEQYF.

This clonotype appeared many times. The V call is TRBV7-9, the J call TRBJ2-2; D is ambiguous. Germline V lookup: CDR1 SEHNR, CDR2 FQNEAQ (reference sequence). CDR3 length: 13 amino acids. Trimming pared 5 bases from V and 2 bases from J, leaving 6 bases between. CDR3 coding DNA: TGTGCCAGCAGCCCTGCTAACACCGGGGAGCTGTTTTTT. Amino acids: CASSPANTGELFF.

Note on this clonotype: One end of the junction does not line up with germline, which may come from a read error. The chain recombines TRBV7-9 with TRBJ2-7, with D perhaps being TRBD1 or TRBD2 (5 bases each). CDR3 length: 14 amino acids. Per the germline V gene, CDR1 is SEHNR and CDR2 is FQNEAQ (reference sequence). The CDR3 is CVSSAGTGSYEQYF. The CDR3 DNA is TGTGTCAGCAGCGCCGGGACGGGCTCCTACGAGCAGTACTTC. Supplemented by reference TRBV7-9 and TRBJ2-7, the full variable domain reads DTGVSQNPRHKITKRGQNVTFRCDPISEHNRLYWYRQTLGQGPEFLTYFQNEAQLEKSRLLSDRFSAERPKGSFSTLEIQRTEQGDSAMYLCVSSAGTGSYEQYFGPGTRLTVT.

In its sample, this clonotype was seen many times. The chain recombines TRBV7-9 with TRBJ1-1; 9 positions agree with TRBD1. The CDR3 is made up of 15 amino acids. Trimming cost V 5 bases and J 5 bases; bases outside gene matches: 9. Germline CDR1 reads SEHNR; CDR2 reads FQNEAQ (reference sequence). CDR3 sequence reads: CASSATGTGWTEAFF. In DNA, the CDR3 is TGTGCCAGCAGCGCAACCGGGACAGGGTGGACTGAAGCTTTCTTT.